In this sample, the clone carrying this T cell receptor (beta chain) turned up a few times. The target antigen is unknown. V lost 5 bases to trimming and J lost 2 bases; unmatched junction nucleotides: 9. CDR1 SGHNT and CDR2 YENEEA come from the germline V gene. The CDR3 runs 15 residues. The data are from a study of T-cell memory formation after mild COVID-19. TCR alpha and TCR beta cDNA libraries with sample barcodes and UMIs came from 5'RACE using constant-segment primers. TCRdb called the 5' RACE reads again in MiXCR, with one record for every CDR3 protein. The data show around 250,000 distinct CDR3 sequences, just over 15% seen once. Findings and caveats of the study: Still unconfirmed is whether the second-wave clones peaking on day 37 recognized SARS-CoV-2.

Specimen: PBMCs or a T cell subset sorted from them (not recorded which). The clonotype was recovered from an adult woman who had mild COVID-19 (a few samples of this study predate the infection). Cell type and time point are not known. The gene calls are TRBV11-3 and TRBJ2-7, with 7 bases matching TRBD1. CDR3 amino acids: CASSTQPGQTYEQYF. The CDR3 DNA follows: TGTGCCAGCAGCACGCAACCGGGACAGACCTACGAGCAGTACTTC.